This entry describes one T cell receptor beta chain. The antigen remains undetermined. These data come from a study of shared clonotypes between healthy human individuals. General observations from the study: What naive subsets generally showed was a larger estimated richness than memory subsets showed.

The method was immunoSEQ multiplex PCR; TCRdb's version includes in-frame clones alone and lacks a portion of them. The table shows 550,000 to 750,000 clones, with roughly 94% occurring only once. Only CD45RO-negative cells positively selected for CCR7 counted as naive CD8 cells, so terminally differentiated effector memory CD45RA+ cells were excluded. CDR1 is SEHNR, CDR2 FQNEAQ, per germline (reference sequence). J lost 6 bases, V lost 5 bases, and 24 bases had no gene match. This CDR3 comprises 19 residues. The genes are TRBV7-9 and TRBJ2-7, with 8 bases that match TRBD1. The receptor was isolated from a man aged 25-45 years in good health. Sequenced: naive CD8+ T cells sorted from blood. DNA for the CDR3: TGTGCCAGCAGCCACGCTGAATGGGCGAACAGGGGGGCACTGCGCGAGCAGTACTTC. Amino acid sequence: CASSHAEWANRGALREQYF.